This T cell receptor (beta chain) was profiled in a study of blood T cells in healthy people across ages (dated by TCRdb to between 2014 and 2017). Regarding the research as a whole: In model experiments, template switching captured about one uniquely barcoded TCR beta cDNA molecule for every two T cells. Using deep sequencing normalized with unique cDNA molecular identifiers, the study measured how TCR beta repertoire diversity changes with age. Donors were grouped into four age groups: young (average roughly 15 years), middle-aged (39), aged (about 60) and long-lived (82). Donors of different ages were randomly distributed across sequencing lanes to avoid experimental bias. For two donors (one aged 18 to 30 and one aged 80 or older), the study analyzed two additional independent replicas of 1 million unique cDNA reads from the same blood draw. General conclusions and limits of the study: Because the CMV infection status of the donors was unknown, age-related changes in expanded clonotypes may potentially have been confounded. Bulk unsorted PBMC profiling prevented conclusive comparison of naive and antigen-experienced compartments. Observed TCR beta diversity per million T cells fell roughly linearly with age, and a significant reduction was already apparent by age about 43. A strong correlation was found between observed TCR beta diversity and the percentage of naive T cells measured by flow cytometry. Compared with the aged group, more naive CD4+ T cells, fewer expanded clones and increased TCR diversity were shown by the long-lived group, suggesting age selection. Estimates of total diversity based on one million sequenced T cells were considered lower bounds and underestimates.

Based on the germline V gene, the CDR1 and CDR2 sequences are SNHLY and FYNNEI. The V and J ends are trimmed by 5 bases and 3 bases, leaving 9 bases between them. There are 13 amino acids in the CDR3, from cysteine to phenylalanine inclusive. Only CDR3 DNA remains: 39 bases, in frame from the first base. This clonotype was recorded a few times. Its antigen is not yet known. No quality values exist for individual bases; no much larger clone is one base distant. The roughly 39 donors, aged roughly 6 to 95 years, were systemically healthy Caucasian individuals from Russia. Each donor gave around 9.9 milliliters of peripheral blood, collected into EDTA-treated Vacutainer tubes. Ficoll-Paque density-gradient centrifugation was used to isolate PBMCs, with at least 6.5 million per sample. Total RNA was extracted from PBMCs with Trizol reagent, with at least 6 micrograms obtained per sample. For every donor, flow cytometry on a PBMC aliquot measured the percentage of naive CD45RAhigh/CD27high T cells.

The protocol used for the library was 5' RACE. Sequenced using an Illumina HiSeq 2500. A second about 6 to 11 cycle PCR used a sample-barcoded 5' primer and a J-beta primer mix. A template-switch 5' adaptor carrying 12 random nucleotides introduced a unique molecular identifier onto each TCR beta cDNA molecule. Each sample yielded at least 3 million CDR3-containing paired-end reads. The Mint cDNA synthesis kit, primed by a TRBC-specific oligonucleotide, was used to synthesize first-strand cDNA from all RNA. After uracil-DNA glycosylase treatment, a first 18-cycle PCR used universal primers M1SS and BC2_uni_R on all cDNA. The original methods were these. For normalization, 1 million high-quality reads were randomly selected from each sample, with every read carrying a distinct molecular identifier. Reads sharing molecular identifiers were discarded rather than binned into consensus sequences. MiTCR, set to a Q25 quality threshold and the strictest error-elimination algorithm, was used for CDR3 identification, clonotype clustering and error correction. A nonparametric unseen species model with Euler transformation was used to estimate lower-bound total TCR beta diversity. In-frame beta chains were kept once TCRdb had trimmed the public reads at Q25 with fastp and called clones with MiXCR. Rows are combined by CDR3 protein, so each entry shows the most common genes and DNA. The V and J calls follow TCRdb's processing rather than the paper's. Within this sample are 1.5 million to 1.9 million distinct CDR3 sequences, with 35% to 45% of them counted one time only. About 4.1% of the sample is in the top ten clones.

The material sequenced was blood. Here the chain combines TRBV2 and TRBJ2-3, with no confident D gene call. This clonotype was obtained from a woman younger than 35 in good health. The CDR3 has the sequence CASSPLPTDTQYF. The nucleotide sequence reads TGTGCCAGCAGTCCCCTGCCGACAGATACGCAGTATTTT.